A selection of T cell receptor beta chains follows, all from one sample in a study of Ad26.COV2.S vaccination and SARS-CoV-2 variants. The data were produced by immunoSEQ multiplex PCR, yet TCRdb's version contains in-frame clones alone and is incomplete. The data contain 360,000 or so clones, over 75% of them singletons. Specimen: peripheral blood, collected in a trial of Ad26.COV2.S vaccine versus placebo. These TCRs come from a person aged 18-65 years who received the Ad26.COV2.S COVID-19 vaccine or a placebo. The CDR3 runs from the conserved cysteine through the conserved F or W. A D gene is named only where the DNA matches it firmly. Expanded clones get a size class; other rows say once, few or many, or leave the size out.

abundance,d_gene,v_gene,len,j_gene,CDR3nt,CDR3aa
.,TRBD1,TRBV28,14,TRBJ1-5,TGTGCCAGCGGAGGGACAGGCGATTATCAGCCCCAGCATTTT,CASGGTGDYQPQHF
.,.,TRBV27,13,TRBJ1-1,TGTGCCAGCAGTTTATCCCTTAACACTGAAGCTTTCTTT,CASSLSLNTEAFF
.,TRBD1,TRBV28,16,TRBJ1-1,TGTGCCAGCAGTTCCGGACAGGGGAGGGCACGCACTGAAGCTTTCTTT,CASSSGQGRARTEAFF
.,TRBD2,TRBV20-1,14,TRBJ2-1,TGCAGTGCTAGTAGGACTAGCGGGAGAAGTGAGCAGTTCTTC,CSASRTSGRSEQFF
.,.,TRBV7-2,12,TRBJ2-7,TGTGCCAGCAGCTTAGTCAACTACGAGCAGTACTTC,CASSLVNYEQYF
.,.,TRBV5-4,14,TRBJ1-1,TGTGCCAGCAGCTTGGCCGGGGCGAACACTGAAGCTTTCTTT,CASSLAGANTEAFF
once,.,TRBV27,16,TRBJ1-6,TGTGCCAGCAGTTTAGGGGAAGACAACTATAATTCACCCCTCCACTTT,CASSLGEDNYNSPLHF
.,.,TRBV7-6,12,TRBJ1-5,TGTGCCAGCGGGAAGGGGTTCCAGCCCCAGCATTTT,CASGKGFQPQHF
.,TRBD1,TRBV28,13,TRBJ1-2,TGTGCCAGCAGCCTACAGGGGACCGGTGGCTACACCTTC,CASSLQGTGGYTF
.,TRBD2,TRBV9,15,TRBJ2-1,TGTGCCAGCAGCGTAGAGGGGACTAGAGTCAATGAGCAGTTCTTC,CASSVEGTRVNEQFF
.,.,TRBV6-6,13,TRBJ2-7,TGTGCCAGCAGCCCTAGGCCGTCCTACGAGCAGTACTTC,CASSPRPSYEQYF
.,TRBD2,TRBV28,18,TRBJ2-1,TGTGCCAGCAGTACTTGGACTAGCGGGCCATCACCTAACAATGAGCAGTTCTTC,CASSTWTSGPSPNNEQFF
.,.,TRBV5-4,14,TRBJ1-4,TGTGCCAGCTCTGGCCCGGGGGCTAATGAAAAACTGTTTTTT,CASSGPGANEKLFF
.,.,TRBV5-6,11,TRBJ2-1,TGTGCCAGCAGCTTAGGGAATGAGCAGTTCTTC,CASSLGNEQFF
.,TRBD2,TRBV7-8,16,TRBJ2-1,TGTGCCAGCAGCCCAGAGACTAGCGGGGCAGACAATGAGCAGTTCTTC,CASSPETSGADNEQFF
few,.,TRBV28,14,TRBJ2-7,TGTGCCAGCACAACGCCGACAGGCTCCTACGAGCAGTACTTC,CASTTPTGSYEQYF
.,TRBD1,TRBV30,14,TRBJ1-1,TGTGCCTGGTTGGGACAGGGGGTGAACACTGAAGCTTTCTTT,CAWLGQGVNTEAFF
once,.,TRBV5-4,15,TRBJ2-3,TGTGCCAGCAGCTTAAGTCACCAGGGCACAGATACGCAGTATTTT,CASSLSHQGTDTQYF
once,.,TRBV27,16,TRBJ2-5,TGTGCCAGCAGTTTGGTGGAGGGGGCCCCGAAAGAGACCCAGTACTTC,CASSLVEGAPKETQYF
.,.,TRBV10-3,14,TRBJ2-6,TGTGCCATCATGGGGGGATCTGGGGCCAACGTCCTGACTTTC,CAIMGGSGANVLTF
.,.,TRBV6-1,14,TRBJ1-2,TGTGCCAGCAGTGAAGAGGCAGGGAACTATGGCTACACCTTC,CASSEEAGNYGYTF
.,.,TRBV5-5,17,TRBJ2-6,TGTGCCAGCAGCCCCCGGGATGAGGGGGAAGGGGCCAACGTCCTGACTTTC,CASSPRDEGEGANVLTF
.,TRBD2,TRBV4-2,16,TRBJ2-1,TGTGCCAGCAGCCAGGCCGGGACTAGCGGGAAAAATGAGCAGTTCTTC,CASSQAGTSGKNEQFF
.,.,TRBV12-2,19,TRBJ1-4,TGTGCAAGTCGCTTAGCGAATGTTATGGGACAGTCAACTAATGAAAAACTGTTTTTT,CASRLANVMGQSTNEKLFF
.,.,TRBV2,15,TRBJ2-7,TGTGCCAGCAGTGGGCTAGGGGGAGTAGCCTACGAGCAGTACTTC,CASSGLGGVAYEQYF
.,.,TRBV18,16,TRBJ2-1,TGTGCCAGCTCACCCATGGGACGCTTCGGCTACAATGAGCAGTTCTTC,CASSPMGRFGYNEQFF
.,.,TRBV10-3,13,TRBJ1-5,TGTGCCATCAGTGAGAACAGGGAGCAGCCCCAGCATTTT,CAISENREQPQHF
.,.,TRBV7-9,14,TRBJ2-7,TGTGCCAGCAGCCCTCAGGGGACTTTCTACGAGCAGTACTTC,CASSPQGTFYEQYF
few,.,TRBV25-1,12,TRBJ1-1,TGTGCCAGCGGACATGGAGACACTGAAGCTTTCTTT,CASGHGDTEAFF
once,.,TRBV10-3,14,TRBJ1-1,TGTGCCATCAGTGAGTCGAGGACCCTCTCCATAGCTTTCTTT,CAISESRTLSIAFF
once,.,TRBV19,13,TRBJ1-1,TGTGCCAGTAGTATAGAGTCGAACACTGAAGCTTTCTTT,CASSIESNTEAFF
.,.,TRBV5-6,17,TRBJ1-5,TGTGCCAGCAGCTTGCGTGGGGGCGGCTCTGGCAATCAGCCCCAGCATTTT,CASSLRGGGSGNQPQHF
.,.,TRBV5-1,14,TRBJ1-4,TGCGCCAGCAGCTTGGACAGGATCAATGAAAAACTGTTTTTT,CASSLDRINEKLFF
once,.,TRBV19,13,TRBJ1-2,TGTGCCAGTAGTGACAGGAACCTCTATGGCTACACCTTC,CASSDRNLYGYTF
.,.,TRBV5-6,14,TRBJ2-7,TGTGCCAGCAGCTTGGCAGGGATAGGCTACGAGCAGTACTTC,CASSLAGIGYEQYF
.,TRBD1,TRBV28,17,TRBJ1-4,TGTGCCAGCAGTTCGCGACAGGGAGTGCGGTTTCGGGAAAAACTGTTTTTT,CASSSRQGVRFREKLFF
.,.,TRBV9,14,TRBJ1-1,TGTGCCAGCAGCCCAATGCCCGAGAACACTGAAGCTTTCTTT,CASSPMPENTEAFF